This T cell receptor beta chain appears in the sequencing data of a study of tumor-infiltrating lymphocytes in oesophageal squamous cell carcinoma. V lost 3 bases, J lost 1 base, and 13 bases stayed unmatched. This CDR3 is built from 19 residues. Germline assignment: CDR1 LGHDT and CDR2 YNNKEL (reference sequence). This clonotype was observed a handful of times. Using its own MiXCR run on the PCR reads, TCRdb lists one record per CDR3 protein. This sample has about 6,700 distinct CDR3 sequences, with roughly 15% found just once. Specimen: normal esophageal tissue next to the tumor. This chain uses TRBV3-1 with TRBJ2-5, with 11 bases lining up with TRBD2. The clonotype originates from a male donor with esophageal squamous cell carcinoma. CDR3 DNA: TGTGCCAGCAGCCATTCCCCTATAACTAGCGGGGGCATCCAAGAGACCCAGTACTTC. Its protein product is CASSHSPITSGGIQETQYF.